Listed below are T cell receptor beta chains from one sample, sequenced in a study of blood T cell repertoires in COVID-19. Assay used: immunoSEQ multiplex PCR; TCRdb lists only in-frame clones, some missing. This table has about 350,000 clones, around 91% appearing once. Sequencing input: peripheral blood. These receptors all come from a woman between 18 and 30 years old who had recovered from COVID-19. Each CDR3 is given with its conserved first and last residue. D genes are given only for firm matches. Clone size appears in some rows only: once, few, many, or a class for an expanded clone.

CDR3,DNA,D,size,V,J
CASSPRGSGRARAYNEQFF,TGTGCCAGTAGTCCCCGGGGTAGCGGGAGGGCCCGGGCCTACAATGAGCAGTTCTTC,TRBD2,-,TRBV19,TRBJ2-1
CASSPETGVGTKNIQYF,TGTGCCAGCAGTCCGGAAACAGGGGTGGGGACCAAAAACATTCAGTACTTC,TRBD1,once,TRBV6-6,TRBJ2-4
CSVEERGGETQYF,TGCAGCGTTGAAGAGAGGGGGGGAGAGACCCAGTACTTC,-,-,TRBV29-1,TRBJ2-5
CASSPLAGVSNEQFF,TGTGCCAGCAGTCCACTAGCGGGAGTATCTAATGAGCAGTTCTTC,TRBD2,-,TRBV27,TRBJ2-1
CASSLSLRLFF,TGTGCCAGCAGTTTAAGCCTGAGGCTGTTTTTT,-,-,TRBV28,TRBJ1-4
CATTGGQGWTDTQYF,TGTGCCACCACCGGGGGACAGGGGTGGACAGATACGCAGTATTTT,TRBD1,-,TRBV24-1,TRBJ2-3
CASSVNSLAPLHF,TGCGCCAGCAGCGTAAACTCGCTCGCACCCCTCCACTTT,-,-,TRBV4-3,TRBJ1-6
CASSIGFPANTGELFF,TGTGCCAGTAGTATAGGGTTCCCAGCGAACACCGGGGAGCTGTTTTTT,-,once,TRBV19,TRBJ2-2
CASSLGGGIGTDTQYF,TGCGCCAGCAGCCTAGGCGGAGGGATTGGCACAGATACGCAGTATTTT,-,-,TRBV4-3,TRBJ2-3
CASSYSAQFGSPLHF,TGTGCCAGCAGTTACTCAGCACAGTTTGGCTCACCCCTCCACTTT,-,-,TRBV6-5,TRBJ1-6
CASSLEAGGWGTQYF,TGTGCCAGCAGCTTAGAAGCGGGAGGGTGGGGTACGCAGTATTTT,TRBD2,-,TRBV11-2,TRBJ2-3
CASSESLGAEAFF,TGCGCCAGCAGTGAGTCCCTTGGGGCAGAAGCTTTCTTT,-,-,TRBV10-1,TRBJ1-1
CASSVGAGGAGNTEAFF,TGTGCCAGCAGCGTAGGTGCAGGGGGCGCGGGGAACACTGAAGCTTTCTTT,TRBD1,-,TRBV9,TRBJ1-1
CASSLDFSGLIGSIQYF,TGTGCCAGCAGCTTAGATTTTAGCGGCCTTATCGGAAGCATTCAGTACTTC,-,-,TRBV7-2,TRBJ2-4
CASSHTGGGSRNEQFF,TGTGCCAGCAGTCATACGGGGGGCGGGAGTCGGAATGAGCAGTTCTTC,-,-,TRBV7-9,TRBJ2-1
CATSDNTGLQETQYF,TGTGCCACCAGTGATAATACAGGGCTACAAGAGACCCAGTACTTC,-,-,TRBV24-1,TRBJ2-5
CASSLGLPSTDTQYF,TGTGCCAGCAGCTTGGGCCTTCCTAGCACAGATACGCAGTATTTT,-,-,TRBV7-2,TRBJ2-3
CASSYGGNQPQHF,TGTGCCAGCAGTTACGGGGGGAATCAGCCCCAGCATTTT,-,few,TRBV6-5,TRBJ1-5
CASRGTGFNQPQHF,TGTGCCAGCAGAGGGACAGGCTTTAATCAGCCCCAGCATTTT,TRBD1,-,TRBV6-5,TRBJ1-5
CAFPQAPNTEAFF,TGTGCCTTTCCACAGGCCCCAAACACTGAAGCTTTCTTT,-,-,TRBV21-1,TRBJ1-1
CASSSRTGHTDTQYF,TGTGCCAGCAGCTCCCGGACAGGGCACACAGATACGCAGTATTTT,TRBD1,-,TRBV13,TRBJ2-3
CASTRYRGRTDTQYF,TGTGCCAGCACAAGATACAGGGGGCGTACAGATACGCAGTATTTT,TRBD1,once,TRBV6-5,TRBJ2-3
CAISESYRGQLINQPQHF,TGTGCCATCAGTGAGTCATACAGAGGACAGTTAATCAATCAGCCCCAGCATTTT,-,-,TRBV10-3,TRBJ1-5
CASIVGTDQETQYF,TGTGCCAGCATTGTAGGGACAGACCAAGAGACCCAGTACTTC,TRBD1,once,TRBV3-1/TRBV3-2,TRBJ2-5
CASSTSGREETQYF,TGTGCCAGCAGCACCAGCGGGCGGGAAGAGACCCAGTACTTC,-,-,TRBV3-1/TRBV3-2,TRBJ2-5
CSASPGGLNTEAFF,TGCAGTGCTAGTCCGGGGGGACTGAACACTGAAGCTTTCTTT,-,-,TRBV20-1,TRBJ1-1
CASSSRTGLNYGYTF,TGTGCCAGCAGTTCCAGGACAGGACTTAACTATGGCTACACCTTC,TRBD1,-,TRBV6-5,TRBJ1-2
CASGLRQNTRENTEAFF,TGTGCTAGTGGCCTTCGACAGAATACGCGTGAAAACACTGAAGCTTTCTTT,-,once,TRBV12-5,TRBJ1-1
CATSDSLDRVYGYTF,TGTGCCACCAGTGATTCCCTTGACAGGGTCTATGGCTACACCTTC,TRBD1,-,TRBV24-1,TRBJ1-2
CASSFLQGLNTEAFF,TGTGCCAGCAGCTTTCTACAGGGCCTGAACACTGAAGCTTTCTTT,-,-,TRBV5-4,TRBJ1-1
CASSLERAGNTIYF,TGTGCCAGCAGCTTAGAGCGTGCTGGAAACACCATATATTTT,-,-,TRBV11-2,TRBJ1-3
CAWESTFLNNEQFF,TGTGCCTGGGAAAGCACGTTCTTGAACAATGAGCAGTTCTTC,-,-,TRBV30,TRBJ2-1
CASSLGRWGGGEAFF,TGTGCCAGCAGCTTGGGGCGGTGGGGCGGGGGTGAAGCTTTCTTT,-,once,TRBV7-2,TRBJ1-1
CASSPPGQGMNTEAFF,TGTGCCAGCTCACCCCCGGGTCAGGGGATGAACACTGAAGCTTTCTTT,-,-,TRBV18,TRBJ1-1
CASNYQGAVYGYTF,TGTGCCAGTAATTACCAGGGGGCGGTCTATGGCTACACCTTC,TRBD1,-,TRBV19,TRBJ1-2
CASRTLKRDKNIQYF,TGTGCCAGCAGGACTCTGAAGAGGGACAAAAACATTCAGTACTTC,-,once,TRBV6-5,TRBJ2-4
CASSIAGGGQPQHF,TGTGCCAGTAGTATAGCAGGGGGCGGTCAGCCCCAGCATTTT,TRBD1,few,TRBV19,TRBJ1-5
CASRRPTGDSPLHF,TGTGCCAGCAGGCGACCCACAGGGGATTCACCCCTCCACTTT,TRBD1,-,TRBV27,TRBJ1-6
CASEIRQGADEQFF,TGTGCCAGCGAAATTCGACAGGGGGCGGATGAGCAGTTCTTC,TRBD1,-,TRBV27,TRBJ2-1
CASSGRTSGQYNEQFF,TGCGCCAGCAGCGGACGGACTAGCGGGCAATACAATGAGCAGTTCTTC,TRBD2,-,TRBV5-1,TRBJ2-1
CATGDSRNIQYF,TGTGCCACCGGGGACAGTCGAAACATTCAGTACTTC,TRBD1,-,TRBV19,TRBJ2-4
CASSSRRTPNYGYTF,TGTGCCAGCAGCTCTCGCAGGACTCCTAACTATGGCTACACCTTC,-,-,TRBV13,TRBJ1-2
CASRYRGASIGYTF,TGTGCCAGCAGGTACCGAGGAGCCTCTATCGGCTACACCTTC,-,-,TRBV6-5,TRBJ1-2
CASSSRGQETQYF,TGTGCCAGCAGCTCCCGGGGGCAAGAGACCCAGTACTTC,-,-,TRBV11-3,TRBJ2-5